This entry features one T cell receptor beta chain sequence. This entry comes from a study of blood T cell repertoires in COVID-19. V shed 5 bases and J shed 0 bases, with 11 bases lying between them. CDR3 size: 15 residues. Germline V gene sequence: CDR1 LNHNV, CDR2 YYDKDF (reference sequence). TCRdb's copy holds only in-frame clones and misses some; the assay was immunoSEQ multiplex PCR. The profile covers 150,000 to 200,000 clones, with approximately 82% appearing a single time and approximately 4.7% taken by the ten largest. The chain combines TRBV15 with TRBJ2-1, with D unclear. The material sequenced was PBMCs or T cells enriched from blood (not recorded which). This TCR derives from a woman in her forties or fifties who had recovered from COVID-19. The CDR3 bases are TGTGCCACCAGCTCTGAGCGTCTCTCCTACAATGAGCAGTTCTTC. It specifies CATSSERLSYNEQFF.